This record covers a single T cell receptor beta chain. Its antigen is still unknown. This record comes from a study of blood T cells in healthy people across ages. Samples had at least 7 million PBMCs isolated from them. CDR1 SGHTA and CDR2 FQGNSA come from the germline V gene. The CDR3 extends over 18 amino acids. Trimming removed 5 bases from V and 4 bases from J; junction bases left unmatched: 14. Broader study findings: Both higher diversity and more naive CD4+ cells marked long-lived donors when set against aged donors. Researchers judged that diversity estimates from one million T cells fell short of true values. The recorded TCR beta diversity per million T cells decreased in a roughly linear manner with age.

Together with a sample-barcoded 5' primer, a J-beta primer mix was included in a second PCR lasting roughly 6 to 12 cycles. TCRdb reprocessed the 5' RACE reads via MiXCR and lists one record per CDR3 protein. Of approximately 360,000 distinct CDR3 sequences in the sample, 52% were seen once. This sequence originates from a man in his 60s in good health. This chain uses TRBV7-2 with TRBJ2-5; 12 bases are a match to TRBD2. Sequenced: blood. CDR3 loop: CASSPQTSGRSIGETQYF. The DNA for the CDR3 is TGTGCCAGCAGCCCACAAACTAGCGGGAGGAGTATCGGAGAGACCCAGTACTTC.